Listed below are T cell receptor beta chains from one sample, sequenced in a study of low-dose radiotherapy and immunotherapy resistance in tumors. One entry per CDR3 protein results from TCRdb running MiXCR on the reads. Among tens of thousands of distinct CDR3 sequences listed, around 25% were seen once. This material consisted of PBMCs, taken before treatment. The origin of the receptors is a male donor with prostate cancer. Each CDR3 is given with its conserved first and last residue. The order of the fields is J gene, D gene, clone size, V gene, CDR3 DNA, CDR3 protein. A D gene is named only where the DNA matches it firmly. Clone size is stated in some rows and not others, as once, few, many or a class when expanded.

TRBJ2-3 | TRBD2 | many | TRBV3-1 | TGTGCCAGCAGCCAGTACAGACTAGCGGGGACAACTAGCACAGATACGCAGTATTTT | CASSQYRLAGTTSTDTQYF
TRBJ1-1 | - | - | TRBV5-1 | TGCGCCAGCAGTCTTGAGGAGGGCACTGAAGCTTTCTTT | CASSLEEGTEAFF
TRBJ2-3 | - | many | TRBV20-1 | TGCAGTGCTAGAGATCAGGTAGCTCGCACAGATACGCAGTATTTT | CSARDQVARTDTQYF
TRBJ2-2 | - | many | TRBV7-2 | TGTGCCAGCAGCTTGGGGGCAAACACCGGGGAGCTGTTTTTT | CASSLGANTGELFF
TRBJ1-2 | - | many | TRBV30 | TGTGCCTGGAGTGGTCGCGGCGGGGGCTACACCTTC | CAWSGRGGGYTF
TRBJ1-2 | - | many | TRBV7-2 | TGTGCCAGCAGCCTAGACTACCGGCGGGGCTACACCTTC | CASSLDYRRGYTF
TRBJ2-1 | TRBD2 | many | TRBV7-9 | TGTGCCAGCAGCTTAGCGCGGACTAGCGGGGTCTACAATGAGCAGTTCTTC | CASSLARTSGVYNEQFF
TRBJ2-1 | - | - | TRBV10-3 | TGTGCCATCAGTGAGGGCAGGGAGCAGTTCTTC | CAISEGREQFF
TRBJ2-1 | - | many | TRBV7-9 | TGTGCCAGCAGCTCCGCCGACAATGAGCAGTTCTTC | CASSSADNEQFF
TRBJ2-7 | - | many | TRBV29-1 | TGCAGCGTTGAAGGGGATCCCTACGAGCAGTACTTC | CSVEGDPYEQYF
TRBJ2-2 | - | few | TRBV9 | TGTGCCAGCAGCGTAGGACTCGGGGCCCTTGGCACCGGGGAGCTGTTTTTT | CASSVGLGALGTGELFF
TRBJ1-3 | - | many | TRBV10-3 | TGTGCCATCAGTGGCTCTGGAAACACCATATATTTT | CAISGSGNTIYF
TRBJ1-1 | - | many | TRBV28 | TGTGCCAGCACCTCCTCGGGCAGGCGGAACACTGAAGCTTTCTTT | CASTSSGRRNTEAFF
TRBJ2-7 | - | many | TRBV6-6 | TGTGCCAGCAGTTATCCAGGACGCACCTACGAGCAGTACTTC | CASSYPGRTYEQYF
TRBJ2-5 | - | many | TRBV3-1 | TGTGCCAGCAGCCAAGATGGCAACAGGGAGACCCAGTACTTC | CASSQDGNRETQYF
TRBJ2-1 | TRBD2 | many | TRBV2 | TGTGCCAGCAGGACTAGCGGGAAAGTCAATGAGCAGTTCTTC | CASRTSGKVNEQFF
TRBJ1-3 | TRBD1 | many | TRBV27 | TGTGCCAGCAGTTTCACAGGGGCTGGAAACACCATATATTTT | CASSFTGAGNTIYF
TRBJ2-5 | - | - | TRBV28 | TGTGCCAGCATTACCTCGGGGGCCCAGAGGACCCAGTACTTC | CASITSGAQRTQYF
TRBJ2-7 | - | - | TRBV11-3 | TGTGCCAGCAGCCCGCGGGACGGGCTCGAGCAGTACTTC | CASSPRDGLEQYF
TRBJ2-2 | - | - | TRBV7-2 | TGTGCCAGCATCAGCAGGGTAGGGGGAGGGGATGGGGAGCTGTTTTTT | CASISRVGGGDGELFF
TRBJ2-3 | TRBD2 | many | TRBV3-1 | TGTGCCAGCAGCCGCGGACTAGCGGGGACGACTAGCACAGATACGCAGTATTTT | CASSRGLAGTTSTDTQYF
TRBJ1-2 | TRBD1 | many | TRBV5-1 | TGCGCCAGCAGCCAGGGACAGGGAGTTGCCGGCTACACCTTC | CASSQGQGVAGYTF
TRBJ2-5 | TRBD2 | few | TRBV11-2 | TGTGCCAGCAGCTTCGATCCTAGCGGGAGGGCCAGTGGAAGTGCCCAGTACTTC | CASSFDPSGRASGSAQYF
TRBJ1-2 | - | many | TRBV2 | TGTGCCAGCACCCCGGAGGGTTCGGGAGGCTACACCTTC | CASTPEGSGGYTF
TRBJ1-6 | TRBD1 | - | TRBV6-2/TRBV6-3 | TGTGCCAGCAGCTACTCGACAGGGGGCTCCTATAATTCACCCCTCCACTTT | CASSYSTGGSYNSPLHF
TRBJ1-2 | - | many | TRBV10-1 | TGCGCCAGCAGTGAAGACCTTAACTATGGCTACACCTTC | CASSEDLNYGYTF
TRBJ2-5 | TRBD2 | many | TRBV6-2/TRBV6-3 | TGTGCCAGCAGTTTCCTCGCGGGGGGGGCCCAAGAGACCCAGTACTTC | CASSFLAGGAQETQYF